The present T cell receptor beta chain was sequenced within a study of cytomegalovirus exposure and HLA in healthy donors. These donors were members of the roughly 120-subject validation cohort, a group separate from the approximately 620-subject first cohort. The assay was immunoSEQ multiplex PCR, and TCRdb's table has in-frame clones only and misses some. The table has roughly 350,000 clones, 70% to 90% seen once. The germline gives CDR1 SGHTA, CDR2 FQGTGA. V shed 4 bases and J shed 13 bases, with 19 bases lying between them. The CDR3 length is 14 residues. This TCR was sampled from a woman under 30 in good health and CMV-seronegative. Source material: PBMCs. This chain connects TRBV7-3 to TRBJ2-2; tentative D call: TRBD2 (6 bases). The CDR3 DNA is TGTGCCAGCAGCTCCCCCGGGAGTACTTCAGGGCTGTTTTTT. Translation: CASSSPGSTSGLFF.